The clone carrying this T cell receptor beta chain was counted many times. Its antigen is unknown. A process of 5'RACE template switching, which added a universal primer site and UMIs, was used to make TCR cDNA. TCRdb re-derived calls from the 5' RACE reads in MiXCR, one entry per CDR3 protein. The sample yields around 260,000 distinct CDR3 sequences, 5.2% seen once. Trimming removed 0 bases from V and 8 bases from J, with 13 bases in between. The CDR3 totals 14 residues. Germline values: CDR1 SGHAT, CDR2 FQNNGV. This sample is drawn from a study of T cells after yellow fever vaccination. Study observations and caveats: Reappearance after the booster was observed for most primary-vaccination clones (about 95% CD4, approximately 90% CD8).

V and J are TRBV11-2 and TRBJ1-2; D is undetermined. The clonotype comes from a man in his late teens or twenties who received the YFV17D yellow fever vaccine. The sample here was CD4+ T cells sorted from PBMCs, taken on the day of the yellow fever booster vaccination. CDR3 loop: CASSLDQAGYGYTF. The CDR3 DNA follows: TGTGCCAGCAGCTTAGATCAAGCTGGGTACGGCTACACCTTC. The full variable domain, completed using reference TRBV11-2 and TRBJ1-2, is EAGVAQSPRYKIIEKRQSVAFWCNPISGHATLYWYQQILGQGPKLLIQFQNNGVVDDSQLPKDRFSAERLKGVDSTLKIQPAKLEDSAVYLCASSLDQAGYGYTFGSGTRLTVV.